Each of the 11 T cell receptor beta chains below was sequenced from the same sample in a study of response to subunit inactivated influenza vaccine (dated by TCRdb to between 2018 and 2020). The library was built by means of RT-PCR. Sequencing was performed on an Illumina HiSeq 2500. TCRdb trimmed the raw reads at Q25, called clones with MiXCR and kept productive beta chains. When rows share a CDR3 protein, they turn into one entry using the most common DNA and genes. Counted in this sample were 710,000 or so distinct CDR3 sequences; 15% to 19% of them appeared once. The top ten hold 9.5% to 13% of the sample. The sample in question was PBMCs from blood, obtained roughly 13 days after vaccination. These TCRs come from a man between 45 and 60 years old who received an inactivated influenza vaccine. Donor details come from another sample of the same person, matched by shared clones.

This clonotype was observed a handful of times. This chain uses TRBV21-1 with TRBJ2-1; TRBD2 is the table's D call and was not checked against the DNA. TRBV21-1 represents a pseudogene. The CDR3 length is 16 residues. CDR3 loop: CASSKERTLPHNEQFF. CDR3 nucleotides: TGTGCCAGCAGCAAAGAAAGGACCCTTCCTCACAATGAGCAGTTCTTC.

The chain combines TRBV20-1 with TRBJ2-7; D may be TRBD1 (5 bases). Per germline, CDR1 DFQATT and CDR2 SNEGSKA (reference sequence). V dropped 0 bases and J dropped 4 bases, with 13 bases sitting between them. This CDR3 spans 14 amino acids. CDR3 nucleotides: TGCAGTGCTAGAGATGGGGCTAGAGCGTACGAGCAGTACTTC. Protein: CSARDGARAYEQYF.

This clonotype was counted at least ten times. The chain recombines TRBV28 with TRBJ2-2; D may be TRBD1 or TRBD2 (6 bases each). CDR1 and CDR2 (germline): MDHEN, SYDVKM. The CDR3 is 13 amino acids. With 7 bases removed from V and 5 bases from J, the gap between germline ends came to 11 bases. The chain's CDR3 is CASKEGGTGELFF. Here the CDR3 DNA reads TGTGCCAGCAAGGAAGGGGGGACCGGGGAGCTGTTTTTT.

This clonotype has just a few counts. The genes are TRBV3-1 and TRBJ1-6; 7 nucleotides match TRBD1. This CDR3 contains 14 residues. The germline V gene encodes CDR1 LGHDT and CDR2 YNNKEL (reference sequence). V was pared by 0 bases and J by 10 bases, with 3 bases of the junction left unmatched. CDR3 DNA sequence: TGTGCCAGCAGCCAAGAACAGGGGCGGTCACCCCTCCACTTT. It encodes CASSQEQGRSPLHF. The full variable domain, its missing parts supplied by reference TRBV3-1 and TRBJ1-6, is DTAVSQTPKYLVTQMGNDKSIKCEQNLGHDTMYWYKQDSKKFLKIMFSYNNKELIINETVPNRFSPKSPDKAHLNLHINSLELGDSAVYFCASSQEQGRSPLHFGNGTRLTVT.

This clonotype has a handful of counts. The chain employs TRBV19 and TRBJ2-2, with 10 bases aligning to TRBD1. V was clipped by 7 bases and J by 1 base; unmatched bases: 3. CDR1 LNHDA and CDR2 SQIVND come from the germline V gene (reference sequence). The CDR3 is 15 amino acids. The CDR3 region has the DNA TGTGCCAGTACCCGGGACAGGGGGAACACCGGGGAGCTGTTTTTT. Translating gives CASTRDRGNTGELFF.

This clonotype was counted only a few times. As DNA, the CDR3 is TGCGCCAGCAGCCCCGACAGTACTCCCATGAACACTGAAGCTTTCTTT. The encoded protein is CASSPDSTPMNTEAFF. The rearrangement links TRBV5-1 to TRBJ1-1; D possibly corresponds to TRBD1 (5 bases). CDR3 size: 16 residues. V lost 4 bases, J lost 0 bases, and 16 bases lay in between. Per germline, CDR1 SGHRS and CDR2 YFSETQ.

The chain has TRBV11-1 and TRBJ2-7; TRBD2 matches 10 bases. Germline-derived CDR1 and CDR2 are SGHAT and FQDESV (reference sequence). The CDR3 totals 19 residues. V gave up 0 bases and J gave up 4 bases; unmatched junction bases: 15. The CDR3 sequence is CASSLAKGLALVPRYEQYF. CDR3 nucleotide sequence: TGTGCCAGCAGCTTAGCAAAGGGACTAGCGTTAGTCCCCAGATACGAGCAGTACTTC.

Turning to this clonotype: One junction end disagrees with the germline gene, perhaps due to a read error. The J gene is TRBJ2-3, the V gene TRBV14; 7 nucleotides line up with TRBD2. CDR3 length: 13 amino acids. The V gene's germline CDR1 is SGHDN and CDR2 FVKESK. This CDR3 reads CASSQDRTRLPAF. In nucleotides, the CDR3 is TGTGCCAGCAGCCAAGACAGGACTAGACTCCCCGCTTTT.

A few counts support this clonotype. The rearrangement uses TRBV7-2 and TRBJ2-3; D is unresolved. Trimming took off 3 bases at V and 5 bases at J, with 9 bases between the two ends. The CDR3 is made up of 13 amino acids. Germline V gene sequence: CDR1 SGHTA, CDR2 FQGNSA. CDR3 in DNA: TGTGCCAGCAGCTTTCGCGTGGGAGATACGCAGTATTTT. Translated: CASSFRVGDTQYF.

The chain employs TRBV10-3 and TRBJ1-5; D uncertain. CDR3 length: 14 amino acids. CDR1 ENHRY and CDR2 SYGVKD come from the germline V gene. The germline V and J ends were trimmed by 0 bases and 1 base, with 4 bases remaining between them. This chain's CDR3 is CAISESGSNQPQHF. In nucleotides, the CDR3 is TGTGCCATCAGTGAGTCTGGCAGCAATCAGCCCCAGCATTTT.

V usage is TRBV15 and J usage is TRBJ2-3, with TRBD2 matching over 8 bases. CDR1 LNHNV and CDR2 YYDKDF come from the germline V gene (reference sequence). This CDR3 has 19 residues. V lost 0 bases and J lost 6; bases outside the gene matches: 17. Here the CDR3 reads CATSRDTSPGGGRRDTQYF. CDR3 coding DNA: TGTGCCACCAGCAGAGACACTTCCCCCGGGGGGGGACGTCGGGATACGCAGTATTTT.